This TCR beta chain is from a study of blood T cell repertoires in COVID-19. Study overall: Samples representing acute and convalescent COVID-19 were sourced from the United States, Italy and Spain. T cells, B-cell-depleted T cells, or PBMCs provided the cDNA or gDNA that served as material.

Original analysis: The authors estimated nucleated cell counts from reference gene primer amplification. Profiling relied on immunoSEQ multiplex PCR, and the TCRdb table lists in-frame clones only, not all of them. The V and J calls and the clone size are those of that table, but D and trimming were determined from the DNA. In the table there are 55,000 to 85,000 clones, approximately 86% of which are singletons. Sequenced material: peripheral blood. The sequence derives from a human donor in a cohort sampled during active COVID-19.

The CDR3 sequence is CATRGSGNQPQHF. The CDR3, as DNA: TGTGCCACCCGGGGTTCGGGCAATCAGCCCCAGCATTTT. The chain combines TRBV2 with TRBJ1-5; D not resolved. The CDR3 has 13 residues. Between the trimmed V and J ends, which lost 10 bases and 2 bases, there was a span of 12 bases. Looked up from germline, CDR1 is SNHLY and CDR2 is FYNNEI.